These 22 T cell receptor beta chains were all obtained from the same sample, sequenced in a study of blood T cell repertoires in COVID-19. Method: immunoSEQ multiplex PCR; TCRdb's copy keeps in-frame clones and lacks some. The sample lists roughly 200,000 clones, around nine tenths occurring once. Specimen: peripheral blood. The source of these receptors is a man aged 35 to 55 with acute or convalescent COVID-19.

In DNA form, the CDR3 reads TGCAGTGGTAGTTCAAACACCGGCAGGGGAAACACTGAAGCTTTCTTT. This gives the protein CSGSSNTGRGNTEAFF. This chain connects TRBV20-1 to TRBJ1-1; D possibly corresponds to TRBD1 (6 bases). CDR3 length: 16 residues. Germline CDR1 is DFQATT and CDR2 is SNEGSKA (reference sequence). V gave up 7 bases and J gave up 2 bases, with 23 bases separating them.

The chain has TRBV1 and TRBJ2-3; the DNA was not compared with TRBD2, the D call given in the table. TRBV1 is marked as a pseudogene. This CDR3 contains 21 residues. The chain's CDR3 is CTSSQDWGLGGTINQTDTQYF. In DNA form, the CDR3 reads TGCACCAGCAGCCAAGATTGGGGACTAGGCGGAACGATAAACCAGACAGATACGCAGTATTTT.

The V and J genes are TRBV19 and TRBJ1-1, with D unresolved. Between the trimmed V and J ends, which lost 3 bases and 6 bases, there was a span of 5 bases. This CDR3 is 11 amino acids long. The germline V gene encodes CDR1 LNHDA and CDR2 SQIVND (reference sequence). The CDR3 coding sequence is TGTGCCAGTAGTATCCGGGCTGAAGCTTTCTTT. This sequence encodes CASSIRAEAFF. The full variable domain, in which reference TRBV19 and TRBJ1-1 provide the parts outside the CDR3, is DGGITQSPKYLFRKEGQNVTLSCEQNLNHDAMYWYRQDPGQGLRLIYYSQIVNDFQKGDIAEGYSVSREKKESFPLTVTSAQKNPTAFYLCASSIRAEAFFGQGTRLTVV.

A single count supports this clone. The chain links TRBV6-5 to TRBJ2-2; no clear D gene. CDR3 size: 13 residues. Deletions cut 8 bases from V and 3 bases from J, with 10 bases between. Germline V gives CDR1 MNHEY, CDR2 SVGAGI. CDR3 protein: CASVPFYTGELFF. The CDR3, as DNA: TGTGCCAGCGTCCCTTTTTACACCGGGGAGCTGTTTTTT.

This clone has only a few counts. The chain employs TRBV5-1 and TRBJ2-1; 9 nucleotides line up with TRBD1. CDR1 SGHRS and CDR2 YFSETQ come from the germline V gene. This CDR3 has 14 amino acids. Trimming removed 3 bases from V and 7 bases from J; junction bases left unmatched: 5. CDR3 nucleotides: TGCGCCAGCAGCTCCGGGACAGGGACAAATGAGCAGTTCTTC. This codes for CASSSGTGTNEQFF.

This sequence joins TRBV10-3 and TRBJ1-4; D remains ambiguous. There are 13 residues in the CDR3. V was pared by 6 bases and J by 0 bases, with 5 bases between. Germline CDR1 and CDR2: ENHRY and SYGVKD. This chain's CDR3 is CAIRAATNEKLFF. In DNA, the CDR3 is TGTGCCATCAGAGCCGCAACTAATGAAAAACTGTTTTTT.

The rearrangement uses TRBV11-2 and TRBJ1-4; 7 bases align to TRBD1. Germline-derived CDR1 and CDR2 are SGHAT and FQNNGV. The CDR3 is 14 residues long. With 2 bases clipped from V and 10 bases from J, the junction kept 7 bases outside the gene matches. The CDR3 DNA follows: TGTGCCAGCAGCTTAATGCAGGGGGGAGTAAAACTGTTTTTT. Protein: CASSLMQGGVKLFF.

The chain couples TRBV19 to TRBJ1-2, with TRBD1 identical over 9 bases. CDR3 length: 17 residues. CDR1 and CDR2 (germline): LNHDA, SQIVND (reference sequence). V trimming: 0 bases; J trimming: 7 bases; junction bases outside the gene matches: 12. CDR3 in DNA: TGTGCCAGTAGTATAGAGATTACAGGGGGCGTAAGGAGTGGCTACACCTTC. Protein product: CASSIEITGGVRSGYTF.

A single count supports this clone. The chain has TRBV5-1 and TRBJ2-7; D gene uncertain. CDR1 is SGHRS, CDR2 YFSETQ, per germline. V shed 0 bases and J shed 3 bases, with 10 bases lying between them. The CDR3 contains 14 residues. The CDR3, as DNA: TGCGCCAGCAGCTTGGTGGCAGGTTTCTACGAGCAGTACTTC. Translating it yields CASSLVAGFYEQYF.

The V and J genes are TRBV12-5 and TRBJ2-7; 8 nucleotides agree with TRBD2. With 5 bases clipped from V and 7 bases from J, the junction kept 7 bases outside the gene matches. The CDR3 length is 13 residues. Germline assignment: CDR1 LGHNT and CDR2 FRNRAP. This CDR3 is CASGPRGGLEQYF. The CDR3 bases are TGTGCTAGTGGTCCCCGGGGGGGTTTGGAGCAGTACTTC.

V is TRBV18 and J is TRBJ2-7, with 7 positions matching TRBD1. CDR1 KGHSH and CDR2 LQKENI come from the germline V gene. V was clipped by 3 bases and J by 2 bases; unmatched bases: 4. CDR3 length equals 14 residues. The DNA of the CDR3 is TGTGCCAGCTCACCTGTCGGACAGGCCTACGAGCAGTACTTC. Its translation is CASSPVGQAYEQYF. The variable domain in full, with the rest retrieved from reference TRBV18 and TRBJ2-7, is NAGVMQNPRHLVRRRGQEARLRCSPMKGHSHVYWYRQLPEEGLKFMVYLQKENIIDESGMPKERFSAEFPKEGPSILRIQQVVRGDSAAYFCASSPVGQAYEQYFGPGTRLTVT.

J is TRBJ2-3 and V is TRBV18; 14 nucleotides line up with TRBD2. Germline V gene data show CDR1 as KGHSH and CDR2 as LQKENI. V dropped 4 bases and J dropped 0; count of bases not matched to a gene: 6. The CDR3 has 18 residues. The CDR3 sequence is CASSRTSGGQASTDTQYF. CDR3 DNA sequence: TGTGCCAGCTCACGGACTAGCGGGGGGCAGGCCAGCACAGATACGCAGTATTTT.

CDR3 DNA: TGTGCCAGCAGTTACGCTAGAATGAACACTGAAGCTTTCTTT. It specifies CASSYARMNTEAFF. This sequence joins TRBV6-2 or TRBV6-3 and TRBJ1-1; D ambiguous. Germline values: CDR1 MNHEY, CDR2 SVGEGT. CDR3 length equals 14 residues. V was cut by 2 bases and J by 0 bases, with 7 bases left in between.

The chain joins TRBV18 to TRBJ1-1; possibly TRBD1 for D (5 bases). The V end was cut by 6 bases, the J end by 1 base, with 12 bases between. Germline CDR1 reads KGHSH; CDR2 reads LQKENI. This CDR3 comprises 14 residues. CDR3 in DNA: TGTGCCAGCTCGCCGACAGTTCCGAACACTGAAGCTTTCTTT. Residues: CASSPTVPNTEAFF.

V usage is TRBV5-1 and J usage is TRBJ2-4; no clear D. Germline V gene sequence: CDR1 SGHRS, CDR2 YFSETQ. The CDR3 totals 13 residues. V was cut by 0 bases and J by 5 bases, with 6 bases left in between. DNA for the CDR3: TGCGCCAGCAGCTTGGACAGTCAAAACATTCAGTACTTC. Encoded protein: CASSLDSQNIQYF.

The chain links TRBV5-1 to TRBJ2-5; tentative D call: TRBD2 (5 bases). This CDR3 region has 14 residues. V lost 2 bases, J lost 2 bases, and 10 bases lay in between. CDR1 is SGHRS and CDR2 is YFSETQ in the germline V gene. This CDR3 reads CASSLSSYQETQYF. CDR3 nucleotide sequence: TGCGCCAGCAGCTTATCTAGCTATCAAGAGACCCAGTACTTC.

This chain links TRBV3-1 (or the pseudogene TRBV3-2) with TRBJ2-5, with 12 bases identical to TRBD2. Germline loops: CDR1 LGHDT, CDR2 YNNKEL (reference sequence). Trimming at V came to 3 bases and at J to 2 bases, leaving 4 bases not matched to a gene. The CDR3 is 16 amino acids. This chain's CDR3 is CASSQPGLAGQETQYF. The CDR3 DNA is TGTGCCAGCAGCCAGCCGGGACTAGCGGGTCAAGAGACCCAGTACTTC.

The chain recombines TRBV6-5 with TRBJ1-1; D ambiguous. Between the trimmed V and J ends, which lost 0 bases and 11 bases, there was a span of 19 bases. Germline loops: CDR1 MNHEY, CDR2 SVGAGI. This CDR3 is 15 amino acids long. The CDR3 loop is CASSYSPTVRLEAFF. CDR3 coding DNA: TGTGCCAGCAGTTACTCTCCCACGGTCCGTTTAGAGGCTTTCTTT.

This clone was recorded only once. CDR3 sequence (DNA): TGTGCCACCAGTGAAGGGACAGGAGCAGATAAAAACATTCAGTACTTC. It translates to CATSEGTGADKNIQYF. The rearrangement joins TRBV24-1 to TRBJ2-4; 8 bases are shared with TRBD1. The CDR3 is made up of 16 amino acids. Germline CDR1 and CDR2: KGHDR and SFDVKD. After removal of 4 bases from V and 4 bases from J, the junction contained 8 bases not matched to a gene.

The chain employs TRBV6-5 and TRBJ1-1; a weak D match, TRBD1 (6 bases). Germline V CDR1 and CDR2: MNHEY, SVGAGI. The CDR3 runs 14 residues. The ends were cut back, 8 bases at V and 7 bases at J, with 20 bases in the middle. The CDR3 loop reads CASATRGWIGEAFF. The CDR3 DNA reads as TGTGCCAGCGCGACGAGGGGGTGGATAGGTGAAGCTTTCTTT.

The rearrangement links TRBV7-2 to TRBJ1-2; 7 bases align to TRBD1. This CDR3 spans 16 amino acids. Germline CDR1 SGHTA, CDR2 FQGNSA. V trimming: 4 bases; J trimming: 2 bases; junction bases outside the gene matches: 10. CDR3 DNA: TGTGCCAGCAGCTCAGACAGGGTTTGGGGAAACTATGGCTACACCTTC. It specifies CASSSDRVWGNYGYTF.

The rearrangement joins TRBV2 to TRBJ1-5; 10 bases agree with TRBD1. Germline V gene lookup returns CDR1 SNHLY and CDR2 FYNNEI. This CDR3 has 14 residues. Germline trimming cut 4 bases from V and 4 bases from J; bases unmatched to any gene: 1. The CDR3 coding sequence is TGTGCCAGCAGTGCGGGACAGGGGAATCAGCCCCAGCATTTT. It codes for CASSAGQGNQPQHF.